These 3 T cell receptor beta chains share one sample of origin, sequenced in a study of control samples from healthy donors and cancer patients. Some clones are missing from TCRdb's copy, which holds only in-frame ones; the method was immunoSEQ multiplex PCR. Of some 130,000 clones in the sample, approximately 92% were seen once. The sample consisted of blood. The origin of the receptors is a woman aged 45-60 years in good health.

The chain carries TRBV2 and TRBJ2-3; TRBD2 agrees at 13 bases. This CDR3 contains 19 residues. Trimming took 8 bases from V and 4 from J; bases not matched to a gene: 18. Germline lookup yields CDR1 SNHLY and CDR2 FYNNEI. The CDR3 DNA reads as TGTGCCAGCCGAAGACTAGCGGGAGGTACGGCAAGGGCTGCAGATACGCAGTATTTT. This translates into CASRRLAGGTARAADTQYF.

The chain has TRBV2 and TRBJ1-2, with 7 bases aligning to TRBD1. Unmatched junction bases numbered 10, after V lost 5 bases and J lost 4 bases. Germline V gene lookup returns CDR1 SNHLY and CDR2 FYNNEI. CDR3 size: 15 residues. In nucleotides, the CDR3 is TGTGCCAGCAGTTACACCAACAGGGGCGTCTATGGCTACACCTTC. It translates to CASSYTNRGVYGYTF. Complete variable domain (other parts from reference TRBV2 and TRBJ1-2): EPEVTQTPSHQVTQMGQEVILRCVPISNHLYFYWYRQILGQKVEFLVSFYNNEISEKSEIFDDQFSVERPDGSNFTLKIRSTKLEDSAMYFCASSYTNRGVYGYTFGSGTRLTVV.

The chain has TRBV12-3 or TRBV12-4 and TRBJ1-2; D gene ambiguous. V lost 6 bases and J 3 bases, leaving 8 bases between the germline ends. The CDR3 is 12 residues long. The DNA of the CDR3 is TGTGCCAGCAGCTCCCTTGACTATGGCTACACCTTC. Protein product: CASSSLDYGYTF.